The 11 T cell receptor beta chains given below trace back to one sample, sequenced in a study of T cells in Graves' hyperthyroidism and ophthalmopathy. The investigators amplified TCR beta CDR3 regions from RNA transcripts. HTBI primers drove first-round RT-PCR of the TCR CDR3. TCRdb processed the multiplex PCR reads anew with MiXCR; each CDR3 protein has one entry. This sample has fewer than 650,000 distinct CDR3 sequences, with around 14% found just once. The specimen sequenced was blood. The receptors here all came from a woman aged 18-29 years with Graves' ophthalmopathy.

This clonotype showed up many times. The gene calls are TRBV2 and TRBJ2-1; 12 positions agree with TRBD2. The CDR3 covers 15 residues. Per germline, CDR1 SNHLY and CDR2 FYNNEI. J was trimmed by 5 bases and V by 7 bases; bases with no gene match: 6. This CDR3 is CASKNLAGGHNEQFF. DNA of the CDR3: TGTGCCAGCAAAAATCTAGCGGGAGGGCACAATGAGCAGTTCTTC.

The J gene is TRBJ2-1, the V gene TRBV2, with 7 nucleotides matching TRBD2. This CDR3 region has 12 residues. The V gene end was trimmed by 9 bases and the J gene end by 9 bases; junction bases not matched to a gene: 8. Per germline, CDR1 SNHLY and CDR2 FYNNEI. CDR3 loop: CARRAGPGEQFF. The CDR3, as DNA: TGTGCCAGAAGAGCGGGACCAGGTGAGCAGTTCTTC.

This clonotype appeared many times. This rearrangement joins TRBV20-1 to TRBJ2-7; possibly TRBD1 for D (6 bases). CDR3 length: 15 residues. Deletions cut 1 base from V and 0 bases from J, with 13 bases between. Germline V CDR1 and CDR2: DFQATT, SNEGSKA (reference sequence). The CDR3 DNA sequence: TGCAGTGCTAGAGGCGGGCAGGGGTTCTCCTACGAGCAGTACTTC. Its protein is CSARGGQGFSYEQYF.

This clonotype has at least ten counts. The chain couples TRBV4-2 to TRBJ1-5, with a tentative D call TRBD1 (5 bases). The germline V gene encodes CDR1 LGHNA and CDR2 YNFKEQ. Trimming took off 1 base at V and 7 bases at J, with 8 bases between the two ends. The CDR3 is 13 residues long. CDR3 sequence (DNA): TGTGCCAGCAGCCAAGCCCGGGGCCAGCCCCAGCATTTT. This sequence encodes CASSQARGQPQHF.

This clonotype was seen ten or more times. This rearrangement joins TRBV20-1 to TRBJ2-3; D gene ambiguous. The CDR3 is 16 residues long. Trimming stripped 3 bases from V and 2 bases from J, with 18 bases between. CDR1 DFQATT and CDR2 SNEGSKA come from the germline V gene (reference sequence). The CDR3 region is CSASKAPSGYTDTQYF. In nucleotides, the CDR3 is TGCAGTGCTAGCAAGGCGCCATCTGGGTACACAGATACGCAGTATTTT.

This clonotype was seen many times. The V gene is TRBV20-1, the J gene TRBJ2-1; D might be TRBD2 (5 bases). Germline CDR1 reads DFQATT; CDR2 reads SNEGSKA (reference sequence). The V and J ends lost 2 bases and 4 bases respectively, with 15 bases between them. This CDR3 is built from 15 residues. In nucleotides, the CDR3 is TGCAGTGCTAGAAGCAGTTCGGCGGGTTACAATGAGCAGTTCTTC. As protein: CSARSSSAGYNEQFF.

This clonotype was counted many times. The chain uses TRBV6-1 and TRBJ1-2, with TRBD1 matching over 7 bases. Germline V lookup: CDR1 MNHNS, CDR2 SASEGT. Trimming cost V 6 bases and J 4 bases; bases outside gene matches: 11. The CDR3 consists of 15 residues. CDR3: CASSEPGQAVYGYTF. The CDR3 region has the DNA TGTGCCAGCAGCGAACCCGGACAGGCCGTCTATGGCTACACCTTC.

In its sample, this clonotype was seen many times. Written as DNA, the CDR3 is TGTGCCACAGCCCGGCCTGACAGTCTAAATGAGCAGTTCTTC. Translated, it gives CATARPDSLNEQFF. This chain joins TRBV28 and TRBJ2-1, with a weak D call TRBD1 (5 bases). Trimming left V 10 bases short and J 7 bases short, with 20 bases between. The germline V gene has CDR1 MDHEN and CDR2 SYDVKM. This CDR3 spans 14 amino acids.

This clonotype showed up many times. The chain is built from TRBV30 and TRBJ1-1; 9 bases align to TRBD1. The CDR3 extends over 13 amino acids. Germline V gene lookup returns CDR1 GTSNPN and CDR2 SVGIG (reference sequence). V lost 2 bases to trimming and J lost 5 bases; unmatched junction nucleotides: 3. For the CDR3, the DNA is TGTGCCTGGAGTACAGGGGGCTGGACTGAAGCTTTCTTT. It translates to CAWSTGGWTEAFF.

This clonotype has more than one count but fewer than ten. The chain joins TRBV6-4 to TRBJ1-1; 7 bases fit TRBD1. The CDR3 is made up of 15 amino acids. Germline CDR1 MRHNA, CDR2 SNTAGT. Losses at the gene ends were 4 bases for V and 3 bases for J; bases not matched to a gene: 8. CDR3 nucleotides: TGTGCCAGCAGTGTTTTGACAGGGTGGTACACTGAAGCTTTCTTT. Translation: CASSVLTGWYTEAFF.

With respect to this clonotype: A much larger clone lies one base from this, so it may be a read error. The chain has TRBV4-2 and TRBJ2-1, with D perhaps TRBD2 (6 bases). From germline, CDR1 is LGHNA and CDR2 YNFKEQ. The CDR3 has 16 residues. The ends were cut back, 0 bases at V and 8 bases at J, with 17 bases in the middle. The CDR3 bases are TGTGCCAGCAGCCAAGAAGGAGGGAGTAGACACGATGAGCAGTTCTTC. This sequence encodes CASSQEGGSRHDEQFF.